The clone carrying this T cell receptor beta chain has a handful of counts. Its antigen is not known. Since a much larger clone is just one base distant, this may be a read error. Alongside a J-beta primer mix, a sample-barcoded 5' primer served in a second PCR lasting about 7 to 12 cycles. TCRdb re-derived calls from the 5' RACE reads in MiXCR, one entry per CDR3 protein. This sample has 630,000 or so distinct CDR3 sequences; about a third occur once, and the top ten carry 15%. The CDR3 loop spans 12 amino acids. Trimming cost V 7 bases and J 11 bases, with 17 bases left between them. The data are from a study of blood T cells in healthy people across ages. Overall study findings and caveats: Naive T cell percentage showed a strong correlation with TCR beta diversity. Observed TCR beta diversity per million T cells went down as age went up. This fall followed a roughly linear course with age.

Material for sequencing was blood. This chain links TRBV12-3 or TRBV12-4 with TRBJ2-5; unclear D gene. The receptor was isolated from a woman aged 80 or over in good health. CDR3 sequence (DNA): TGTGCCAGCACCCAGGAGTTCGCTGAGCAGTACTTC. Residues: CASTQEFAEQYF.